This record covers a single TCR beta chain. Its target is not known. This specimen comes from a study of breast tumors, draining lymph nodes, adjacent tissues. Notes on the study in general: Tumor TCR diversity was below lymph nodes but above nontumor tissue. Luminal-like breast cancer showed significantly greater tumor-nontumor repertoire similarity than basal-like breast cancer did. The lymph node origin of tumor T cells was framed as consistent with a hypothesis, not demonstrated. Data fit most tumor T cells coming from lymph node, expanding in tumor.

Breast cancer patients provided tissue from their axillary draining lymph nodes. Each CDR3 protein is one row after TCRdb ran MiXCR on the multiplex PCR reads. Of 150,000 or so distinct CDR3 sequences in the sample, around a third were seen once. Germline values: CDR1 SEHNR, CDR2 FQNEAQ (reference sequence). V shed 5 bases and J shed 4 bases, with 26 bases lying between them. The CDR3 extends over 18 amino acids. This rearrangement joins TRBV7-9 to TRBJ1-2; D unresolved. Sequencing input: axillary lymph node tissue. The receptor's source is a female donor with breast cancer. Some clones in this sample may be carry-over from other donors' samples. CDR3 protein: CASSLTSGYNEQFYGYTF. For the CDR3, the DNA is TGTGCCAGCAGCCTTACTAGCGGTTACAATGAGCAGTTCTATGGCTACACCTTC.